A single TCR beta chain is shown here with its context. It lacks a known antigen. Base qualities are missing; no much larger clone stands one base away. This sample includes further DNA sequences coding for the same CDR3. Cut back by 3 bases and 10 bases, the V and J ends lie 10 bases apart. The CDR3 goes from the cysteine to the phenylalanine over 13 residues. Only the CDR3 portion is preserved as DNA: 39 bases, with reading frame beginning at the first base. The germline V gene gives CDR1 as KGHSH and CDR2 as LQKENI. TCR CDR3 regions were amplified from genomic DNA by multiplex PCR using the deep immunoSEQ assay. Extracted genomic DNA from each cell subset was distributed evenly across all wells of several immunoSEQ 96-well plates, and each plate was treated as a replicate. Each replicate PCR for sorted subsets received roughly 200 ng genomic DNA, equal to tens of thousands of T cell genomes. Purified libraries were measured with a Qubit 3.0 fluorometer, size-checked on a Bioanalyzer 2100, and measured again with the KAPA Library Quantification kit. Every immunoSEQ 96-well plate was sequenced on a separate single-read 150-cycle Illumina NextSeq 550 flow cell. The authors' analysis ran thus. Because only junctional sequences without quality scores were contained in the immunoSEQ output, filtering matching that applied to full-length reads could not be performed. Sequences were annotated with PyIR, a Python wrapper for IgBLAST v1.9, using IMGT germline references to assign V/J genes and CDR3. Reads were removed for weak V/J assignments (E-value above 1e-6), missing CDR3, stop codons, out-of-frame junctions, or ambiguous translated residues. V3J clonotypes were defined as sequences sharing an identical inferred V gene, J gene, and CDR3 amino acid sequence. To compute the percentage overlap between repertoires, the number of shared unique clonotypes was divided by the size of the smaller repertoire. Richness of each repertoire was evaluated using RTK rarefaction, the Chao1 estimator, and Recon v2.1 estimates of unobserved clonotypes. OLGA was used to compute generation probabilities for all TCRbeta clonotypes that the gDNA method yielded from a handful of donors. In TCRdb, the immuneACCESS table is reduced to in-frame sequences with V and J assigned. These tables do not hold every clone; where another copy was compared, an unresolved V gene accounts for under half, and the others remain unexplained. V, J and clone size were drawn from that table, and D and trimming were deduced from the DNA. This sample comprises about 2.4 million clones, around 90% of them detected only once. Of the sample, over 0.12% falls within the top ten clones.

The data stem from a study of shared clonotypes between healthy human individuals (dated by TCRdb to 2018 to 2020). At the level of the whole study: The cohort included a few men and two women between 18 and 49 years of age. Each donor's leukapheresis produced roughly between roughly 0.85 and 9 billion PBMCs. Blood TCR repertoires of about 5 healthy adults were deeply sequenced to estimate repertoire size and the extent of clonotype sharing between individuals. To increase sequencing depth and limit assay-specific biases, different laboratories used diverse techniques to prepare libraries and sequence TCR repertoires. Per donor, three plates each were used for CD4 naive and CD4 memory, two for CD8 naive, and one for CD8 memory. Study-level results and caveats: Clonotypes shared by all four sorted-subset donors showed higher generation probabilities than non-shared clonotypes. Naive subsets generally had larger estimated clonotype richness than memory subsets. Because the study included only a small number of donors, the genetic and exposure-history diversity represented was limited. Based on pairwise subsampling, the degree of clonotype sharing among donors was expected to be affected by sequencing depth. When a handful of donors were compared, the shared fraction of clonotypes was around 4.6% for naive CD4, more than 3% for naive CD8, about 2.5% for memory CD4, and 0.4% for memory CD8. Sampling was restricted to blood, and TCR repertoires in tissues likely differ from the TCR repertoires found in blood. Incomplete sequencing was indicated by rarefaction of sorted-subset datasets, despite the large sequencing depth.

Donors were healthy HIV-negative adults with no recently reported acute infections or vaccinations. Only Caucasian adults living in Nashville, Tennessee, USA were represented among the donors. CD4+ T cells were enriched by magnetic negative selection; naive cells were then positively selected on CD45RA, and the negative fraction formed the memory subset. Blood was collected by leukapheresis, and PBMCs were isolated by Ficoll-Histopaque density gradient centrifugation and then cryopreserved in liquid nitrogen vapor phase. Purity and quantity of every magnetically sorted T cell population were checked by analytical flow cytometry. Each sorted fraction had its genomic DNA isolated and then quantified by UV absorbance on a Nanodrop 2000c.

The chain couples TRBV18 to TRBJ1-6, and the D gene may be TRBD1, 5 bases matching. This sequence was found in a man younger than 35 in good health. Material: naive CD4+ T cells sorted from blood. The cell subset or site label of this sample denotes: CD45RA+ positively selected. The CDR3 here reads CASSPGRDSPLHF. Read as DNA, the sequence is TGTGCCAGCTCACCGGGCCGGGACTCACCCCTCCACTTT.